These 14 T cell receptor beta chains originate from one sample sequenced in a study of T cell responses to AZD1222 COVID-19 vaccine. Assay: immunoSEQ multiplex PCR; the TCRdb copy retains only in-frame clones and omits some. The sample lists around 130,000 clones, roughly 92% occurring once. The specimen was peripheral blood, collected on day 0 of AZD1222 vaccination. These receptor sequences come from an adult in good health.

This clone has only one observation. The V gene is TRBV3-1 (or the pseudogene TRBV3-2), the J gene TRBJ1-1; D gene uncertain. This CDR3 spans 14 amino acids. Germline V gives CDR1 LGHDT, CDR2 YNNKEL (reference sequence). The germline V and J ends were trimmed by 1 base and 0 bases, with 6 bases remaining between them. The CDR3 is CASSQGGLNTEAFF. DNA for the CDR3: TGTGCCAGCAGCCAAGGAGGGTTGAACACTGAAGCTTTCTTT.

The rearrangement uses TRBV18 and TRBJ1-5, with no clear D. V lost 0 bases to trimming and J lost 3 bases, with 9 bases between them. CDR1 is KGHSH and CDR2 is LQKENI in the germline V gene. The CDR3 runs 15 residues. The CDR3 DNA reads TGTGCCAGCTCACCACCCCAGAAACCCAATCAGCCCCAGCATTTT. Its protein is CASSPPQKPNQPQHF. Filled out from reference TRBV18 and TRBJ1-5, the complete variable domain reads NAGVMQNPRHLVRRRGQEARLRCSPMKGHSHVYWYRQLPEEGLKFMVYLQKENIIDESGMPKERFSAEFPKEGPSILRIQQVVRGDSAAYFCASSPPQKPNQPQHFGDGTRLSIL.

The chain combines TRBV19 with TRBJ1-5; TRBD1 matches at 9 bases. V shed 6 bases and J 6 bases; nucleotides not matched to a gene: 9. The CDR3 sequence is 15 residues long. Germline assignment: CDR1 LNHDA and CDR2 SQIVND (reference sequence). CDR3 residues: CASRPTGGLIQPQHF. Here the CDR3 DNA reads TGTGCCAGTAGGCCGACAGGGGGGCTGATTCAGCCCCAGCATTTT.

This chain connects TRBV6-6 to TRBJ1-2; D is unresolved. Trimming took off 4 bases at V and 3 bases at J, with 15 bases between the two ends. Germline-derived CDR1 and CDR2 are MNHNY and SVGAGI (reference sequence). The CDR3 length is 15 residues. CDR3 residues: CASSSPDGLDYGYTF. CDR3 sequence (DNA): TGTGCCAGCAGTTCCCCCGACGGCCTCGACTATGGCTACACCTTC.

This sequence joins TRBV14 and TRBJ1-1, with D uncertain. CDR1 SGHDN and CDR2 FVKESK come from the germline V gene. The V gene lost 3 bases and the J gene lost 7 bases, with 12 bases spanning the gap. This CDR3 comprises 13 residues. CDR3 sequence reads: CASSHVAGVEAFF. CDR3 nucleotide sequence: TGTGCCAGCAGCCACGTGGCAGGCGTTGAAGCTTTCTTT.

The CDR3 DNA is TGTGCCTGGAGTGTACAAGTTTTGAGCTCTGGAAACACCATATATTTT. This gives the protein CAWSVQVLSSGNTIYF. This chain uses TRBV30 with TRBJ1-3; no clear D. Germline V gene sequence: CDR1 GTSNPN, CDR2 SVGIG (reference sequence). CDR3 length equals 16 residues. V lost 0 bases and J lost 0, with 12 bases in between.

The rearrangement joins TRBV4-1 to TRBJ1-2, with TRBD1 matching 7 bases. Germline-derived CDR1 and CDR2 are MGHRA and YSYEKL. The CDR3 length is 16 residues. The J segment lost 1 base and the V segment lost 0 bases, leaving 5 bases of the junction unmatched. Written as DNA, the CDR3 is TGCGCCAGCAGCCAAGATGTCCCAGGGGGTAACTATGGCTACACCTTC. Translation: CASSQDVPGGNYGYTF.

V usage is TRBV6-5 and J usage is TRBJ1-2; a possible D gene is TRBD1 (5 bases). Trimming pared 8 bases from V and 12 bases from J, leaving 19 bases between. CDR3 length: 12 amino acids. Germline-derived CDR1 and CDR2 are MNHEY and SVGAGI. The DNA for the CDR3 is TGTGCCAGCGGACGACCGGGACCGACACACACCTTC. It encodes CASGRPGPTHTF.

CDR3 in DNA: TGTGCCAGCAGTTACTCCTTACAGGGGGCAACTCGAGTAGCTTTCTTT. Its protein is CASSYSLQGATRVAFF. The chain has TRBV6-5 and TRBJ1-1; TRBD1 agrees at 9 bases. Germline CDR1 reads MNHEY; CDR2 reads SVGAGI. With V trimmed by 0 bases and J by 10 bases, 12 bases remained unmatched. This CDR3 spans 16 amino acids.

The chain recombines TRBV10-3 with TRBJ1-1, with 10 bases that match TRBD1. The CDR3 sequence is 15 residues long. Germline CDR1 ENHRY, CDR2 SYGVKD. The V and J ends lost 6 bases and 6 bases, in that order; junction bases with no gene match: 10. CDR3: CAIRDSGTGVAEAFF. The CDR3 coding sequence is TGTGCCATCAGGGACTCCGGGACAGGGGTTGCTGAAGCTTTCTTT.

This chain links TRBV3-1 (or the pseudogene TRBV3-2) with TRBJ1-2, with 7 bases lining up with TRBD1. Looked up from germline, CDR1 is LGHDT and CDR2 is YNNKEL (reference sequence). V gave up 2 bases and J gave up 7 bases; unmatched junction bases: 4. The CDR3 loop spans 13 amino acids. The CDR3 reads CASSQPRGFGYTF. CDR3 bases: TGTGCCAGCAGCCAACCCAGGGGGTTTGGCTACACCTTC.

The V and J genes are TRBV3-1 (or the pseudogene TRBV3-2) and TRBJ1-2, with 9 positions matching TRBD1. CDR1 LGHDT and CDR2 YNNKEL come from the germline V gene (reference sequence). This CDR3 spans 15 amino acids. J lost 4 bases, V lost 5 bases, and 8 bases had no gene match. CDR3 amino acids: CASSYGQGMSYGYTF. CDR3 in DNA: TGTGCCAGCAGCTATGGACAGGGGATGAGCTATGGCTACACCTTC.

The chain couples TRBV2 to TRBJ1-5, with 7 bases matching TRBD1. With V trimmed by 1 base and J by 4 bases, 1 base remained unmatched. The germline V gene encodes CDR1 SNHLY and CDR2 FYNNEI. This CDR3 spans 14 amino acids. This chain's CDR3 is CASSEEQGNQPQHF. The CDR3 DNA is TGTGCCAGCAGTGAAGAACAGGGGAATCAGCCCCAGCATTTT.

The chain carries TRBV11-2 and TRBJ1-1; D is uncertain. CDR1 is SGHAT and CDR2 is FQNNGV in the germline V gene. The V and J ends lost 5 bases and 8 bases respectively, with 18 bases between them. The CDR3 contains 14 residues. DNA for the CDR3: TGTGCCAGCAGCCCCGGTCTGACCTCTCCCGAAGCTTTCTTT. It specifies CASSPGLTSPEAFF.